The T cell receptor beta chain under discussion was sequenced for a study of cytomegalovirus exposure and HLA in healthy donors (dated 2017 in TCRdb). Notes on the research overall: An earlier analysis of approximately 640 of the donors reported 250 to 350 Gb of sequence data and 120 million or so unique TCR beta sequences from about 200 million T cells. Genome-wide SNP genotypes for about three fifths of the roughly 700 donors were used in a later genetic analysis, which treated that subset as a discovery cohort. An earlier analysis of around 580 of the donors used high-throughput TCR beta sequencing to judge whether each TCR beta V gene segment behaved as functional or pseudogenic. An early release that covered roughly 600 HLA-typed donors contained approximately 300 gigabases of sequencing data and around 85 million unique TCR sequences. Besides the first cohort of 550 to 750 subjects, a separate validation cohort made up of 120 different subjects was used. Of the roughly 400 genotyped donors, over 70% fell in the genetic ancestry cluster associated with self-reported Caucasian donors. The study combined high-throughput TCR immunosequencing, statistical association of individual TCRs with disease status, and machine learning to predict cytomegalovirus infection status. HLA typing included class I and class II loci at four-digit resolution. A later analysis re-examined previously published TCR beta repertoires from hundreds of donors and added high-resolution HLA genotyping to investigate patterns of TCR occurrence. On average, about 240,000 unique TCR beta nucleotide sequences were sequenced per donor among about 400 genotyped donors of the cohort, with about 19% of those sequences being non-productive. Typing coverage differed by locus: A, B, C, DRB1 and DQB1 were typed in about 620-640 donors, DQA1 in about 550, DPA1 in nearly 610, and DPB1 in 400 to 490. Roughly 5 DR-DQ haplotypes were handled as single units for association and clustering because linkage in the cohort was strong. Every repertoire in the discovery cohort had been generated on one and the same sequencing platform. The aim of the study was to test whether cataloging public T cell receptors could identify signatures of past pathogen exposure. Alongside the repertoire data, information on donor age, sex, ethnicity and CMV serostatus was compiled. Rather than using new phenotypic data, the later analysis identified candidate immune exposures from TCR beta sequences and from how often those sequences occurred across donors. The study used immunosequencing to profile the T cell repertoires of 670 or so subjects and linked those repertoires to cytomegalovirus serostatus.

The germline V gene (reference sequence) supplies CDR1 SGHNT and CDR2 YYREEE. The CDR3 holds 16 amino acids from the cysteine to the phenylalanine. The sequence is cut down to CDR3 DNA, 48 bases in frame from base 1. Cut back by 1 base and 3 bases, the V and J ends lie 16 bases apart. In total, fewer than 750 healthy bone marrow donors made up the cohort. At the time of sampling, all cohort members were nominally healthy, though unrecorded immune exposures were likely present. The donor was CMV seronegative and belonged to the group of under 400 seronegative cohort members. Every donor gave a peripheral blood sample, and the peripheral blood mononuclear cells from that sample were used for TCR beta sequencing. The Qiagen DNeasy Blood Extraction Kit was used to extract genomic DNA from the blood cell samples. With regard to this clone: Its antigen is still unknown. No per-base quality is available; no much larger clone lies one base away.

The library was obtained by the immunoSEQ multiplex PCR assay. A mixture of 60 forward primers for TCR Vbeta segments and 13 reverse primers for TCR Jbeta segments was used in the multiplex PCR. The CDR3 region of rearranged TCR beta genes was amplified from genomic DNA by a multiplex PCR assay. The amplified TCR beta libraries were sequenced on the Illumina HiSeq System as 87-base-pair reads. The source study handled its data this way. Across the roughly 670 repertoires, a later analysis counted approximately 83 million unique TCR beta chains, roughly 11 million of which were shared by at least two donors. Raw reads were error-corrected and collapsed into unique sequences by a nearest-neighbor algorithm in which closely related sequences were merged to remove PCR and sequencing errors. CDR3 sequences were aligned to IMGT reference sequences to assign V, D and J gene segments. Each retained sequence needed at least a six-nucleotide match to both a V gene segment and a J gene segment. Rearrangements were classified as productive when the CDR3 lacked stop codons and remained in frame with V and J, and all other rearrangements were classified as non-productive. CDR3 was defined according to IMGT convention as the region running from the second conserved V-encoded cysteine to the conserved J-encoded phenylalanine. Sequences without an unambiguous match to a single V gene segment were excluded from the earlier analysis of about 600 of the donors. In an earlier analysis of approximately 590 of the donors, a V segment was called functional when productive rearrangements were above 56.7%, and segregating when the standard deviation between donors exceeded 5%. A statistical classification framework was built for diagnosing cytomegalovirus status from the catalog of TCR beta chain sequences. In a later analysis, TCR nucleotide sequences were compared against IMGT/GENE-DB human TR gene sequences so that V and J genes could be assigned. A later analysis assigned CDR3 sequences and most-parsimonious VDJ recombination scenarios with the TCRdist pipeline. In a later analysis, each TCR beta chain was defined by its CDR3 amino acid sequence together with its V-gene family, and reads without a unique V-gene family were excluded. In a later analysis, approximately 640 highly shared, low-generation-probability nucleotide sequences were removed to address suspected cross-contamination and a sequencing artifact. For each public chain, a later analysis derived a clonal expansion index from normalized ranks of inferred template counts within each repertoire. A later analysis computed generation probabilities with a VDJ recombination model fitted to out-of-frame rearrangements, and checked the results against IGoR. A later analysis scored TCR-TCR, TCR-HLA and TCR-CMV co-occurrence with hypergeometric tests, applying a repertoire-size bias correction to TCR pairs. A later analysis estimated false discovery rates by permuting HLA or CMV assignments 20 times. In a later analysis, co-occurring TCRs were grouped using DBSCAN, with TCRdist sequence similarity added in when clustering inside HLA-allele-positive subsets. For co-occurrence clustering, repertoires with fewer than 30,000 or more than 120,000 public chains were excluded, along with several repertoires with anomalous nucleotide sharing. TCRdb obtained this table from immuneACCESS and retained in-frame rearrangements with V and J assigned. These tables miss some clones; where compared with another copy, unresolved V genes account for less than half of the shortfall, and the remainder is unexplained. From that table come the V and J calls and clone size; the DNA was used to work out D and trimming. Here the sample has over 130,000 clones; approximately 65% occur a single time. The ten largest account for roughly 6% of the sample.

Study-level results and caveats: In a later analysis, HLA-associated TCR beta chains were found to be more clonally expanded and to have lower generation probabilities than equally common non-associated chains. Specific HLA alleles were associated with some 15,000 TCR beta sequences at a false discovery rate of 0.05 in a later analysis. The study listed 150 to 200 TCR beta chains as associated with cytomegalovirus. Several of the top co-occurrence clusters appeared to be linked to parvovirus B19, influenza, CMV and Epstein-Barr virus, according to a later analysis. A further reported finding was that TCR beta sequences accurately predicted the HLA-A and HLA-B alleles for most subjects in the first cohort. It was suggested by the authors that the approach could potentially be generalized to other disease states and immunological phenotypes. The cohort was sequenced for TCR beta chains only, and without alpha or paired-chain data the features that could be detected were limited. The earlier analysis of around 600 of the donors excluded approximately 15 rarely observed V segments, including chromosome 9 orphons, because counts were too low. A cluster of highly shared sequence variants was judged likely to be a technical artifact of the sequencing pipeline. Correlated functional status among segregating V segments might be attributable to linkage disequilibrium, but an unknown experimental factor could not be ruled out. The 87-base-pair reads could not distinguish some IMGT-functional V segments, including TRBV6-2 and TRBV6-3, so those segments were excluded. Broadly in line with IMGT annotations, most TCR beta V segments showed up in productive rearrangements about 87% or about 30% of the time in an earlier analysis of several hundred of the donors. Most TCR sequences were observed very rarely across donors, whereas some public TCRs were present in many individuals. For the cohort, immune exposure information was limited to CMV serostatus. Roughly uniform sequencing depth across donors was assumed in presence/absence analyses, although this assumption may not hold. In a later analysis, the rate of TCR association differed among HLA loci, with DRB1 alleles having the most associated TCRs and HLA-C alleles having the fewest. V-gene and J-gene trimming of TCR beta chains was associated with a missense DCLRE1C variant in a later genetic analysis, and the association was replicated in an independent cohort. In vitro tests confirmed that a few of the cytomegalovirus-associated TCR beta chains recognize cytomegalovirus antigens. Because some donors lacked HLA typing at each locus, the association tests relied only on the typed subset. According to a later genetic analysis, donors in an Asian-associated ancestry cluster had fewer N-insertions in productive TCRs than the roughly 700-donor mean. According to a later analysis, most CMV-associated TCR beta chains appeared to be HLA-restricted, and the HLA associations seemed to be driven largely by CMV exposure. When HLA alleles, especially DR and DQ, strongly co-occurred, attributing TCR associations to individual alleles was difficult. Cytomegalovirus status was reported to be diagnosed by the classifier with high specificity and sensitivity in both the original and validation cohorts.

This clonotype was sampled from a woman between 55 and 75 years old in good health and CMV-seronegative. This receptor chain uses TRBV5-4 and TRBJ1-1; possibly the D gene is TRBD1, per 5 matching bases. Source material: PBMCs. The nucleotide sequence reads as follows: TGTGCCAGCAGCTTGTCCACAACCCGGGGGTACACTGAAGCTTTCTTT. It codes for CASSLSTTRGYTEAFF. The CDR3 plus the reference TRBV5-4 and TRBJ1-1 genes for the other parts give the full variable domain: ETGVTQSPTHLIKTRGQQVTLRCSSQSGHNTVSWYQQALGQGPQFIFQYYREEENGRGNFPPRFSGLQFPNYSSELNVNALELDDSALYLCASSLSTTRGYTEAFFGQGTRLTVV.